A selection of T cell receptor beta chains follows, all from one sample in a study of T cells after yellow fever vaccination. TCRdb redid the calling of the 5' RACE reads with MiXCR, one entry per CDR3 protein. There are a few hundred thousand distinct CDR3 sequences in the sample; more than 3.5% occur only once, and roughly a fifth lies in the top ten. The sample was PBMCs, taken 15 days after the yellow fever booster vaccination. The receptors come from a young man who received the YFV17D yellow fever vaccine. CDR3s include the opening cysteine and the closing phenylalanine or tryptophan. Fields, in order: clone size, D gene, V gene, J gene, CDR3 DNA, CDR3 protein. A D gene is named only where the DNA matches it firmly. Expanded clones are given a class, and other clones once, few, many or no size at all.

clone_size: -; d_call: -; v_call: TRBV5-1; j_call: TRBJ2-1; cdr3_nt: TGCGCCAGCAGCTTGTGGGGGAACCTCAGGGGTGGCGATGAGCAGTTCTTC; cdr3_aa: CASSLWGNLRGGDEQFF
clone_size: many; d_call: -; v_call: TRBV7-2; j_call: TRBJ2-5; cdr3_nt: TGTGCCAGCAGCACCTCCGGGACACTAAGGGGAGAGACCCAGTACTTC; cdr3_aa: CASSTSGTLRGETQYF
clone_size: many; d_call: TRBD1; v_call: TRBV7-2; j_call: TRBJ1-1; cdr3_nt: TGTGCCAGCAGCCTATACCCGACAGGGCTGAACACTGAAGCTTTCTTT; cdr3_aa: CASSLYPTGLNTEAFF
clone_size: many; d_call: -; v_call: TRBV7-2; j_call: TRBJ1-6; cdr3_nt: TGTGCCAGCAGCATACTCGGCTTTGATTCACCCCTCCACTTT; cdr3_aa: CASSILGFDSPLHF
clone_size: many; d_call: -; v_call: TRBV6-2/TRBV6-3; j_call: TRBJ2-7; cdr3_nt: TGTGCCAGCAGGCAGGGACAAGCCTACGAGCAGTACTTC; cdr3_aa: CASRQGQAYEQYF
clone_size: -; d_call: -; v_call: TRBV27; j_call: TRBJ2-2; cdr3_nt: TGTGCCAGCTCCAAGTGGGGGACGGACACCGGGGAGCTGTTTTTT; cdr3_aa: CASSKWGTDTGELFF
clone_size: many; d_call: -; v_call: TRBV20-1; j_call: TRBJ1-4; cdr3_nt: TGCAGTGCTACTCTGAACTACATTGCAACTAATGAAAAACTGTTTTTT; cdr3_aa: CSATLNYIATNEKLFF
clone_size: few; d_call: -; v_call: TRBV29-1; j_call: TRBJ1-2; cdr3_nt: TGCAGCGTTCCAGACAGTCCTAACTATGGCTACACCTTC; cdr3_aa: CSVPDSPNYGYTF
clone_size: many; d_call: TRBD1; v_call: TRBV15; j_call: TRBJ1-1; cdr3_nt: TGTGCCACCAGCAGAGATCTCACAGGGGCGTTTACTGAAGCTTTCTTT; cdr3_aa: CATSRDLTGAFTEAFF
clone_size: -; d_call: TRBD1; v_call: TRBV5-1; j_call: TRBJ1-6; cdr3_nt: TGCGCCAGCAGCTTGGATTGGGGACAGCCCCCCCACTTT; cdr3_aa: CASSLDWGQPPHF
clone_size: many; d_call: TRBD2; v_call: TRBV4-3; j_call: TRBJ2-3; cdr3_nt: TGCGCCAGCAGCCAAGATGCAGCGGGGGCCACAGATACGCAGTATTTT; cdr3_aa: CASSQDAAGATDTQYF
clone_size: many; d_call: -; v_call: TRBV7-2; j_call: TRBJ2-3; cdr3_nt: TGTGCCAGCAGCTCCCGGGGAACCACAACAAATACGCAGTATTTT; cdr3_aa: CASSSRGTTTNTQYF
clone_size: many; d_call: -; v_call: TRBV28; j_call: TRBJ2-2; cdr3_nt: TGTGCCAGCAGCAGGGGAGGCGACACCGGGGAGCTGTTTTTT; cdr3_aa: CASSRGGDTGELFF
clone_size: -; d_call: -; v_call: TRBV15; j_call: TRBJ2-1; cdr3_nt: TGTGCCACCAGCAGAGGGCTAGTCGGCGGTTACAATGAGCAGTTCTTC; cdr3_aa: CATSRGLVGGYNEQFF
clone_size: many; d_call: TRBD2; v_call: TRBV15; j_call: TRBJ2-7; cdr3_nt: TGTGCCACCAGCACAAGGACTAGCGGCTCCTACGAGCAGTACTTC; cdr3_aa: CATSTRTSGSYEQYF
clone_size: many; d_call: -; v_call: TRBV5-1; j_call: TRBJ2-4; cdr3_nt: TGCGCCAGCAGCTTGGATCCCCTGGTGGAAAACATTCAGTACTTC; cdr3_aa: CASSLDPLVENIQYF